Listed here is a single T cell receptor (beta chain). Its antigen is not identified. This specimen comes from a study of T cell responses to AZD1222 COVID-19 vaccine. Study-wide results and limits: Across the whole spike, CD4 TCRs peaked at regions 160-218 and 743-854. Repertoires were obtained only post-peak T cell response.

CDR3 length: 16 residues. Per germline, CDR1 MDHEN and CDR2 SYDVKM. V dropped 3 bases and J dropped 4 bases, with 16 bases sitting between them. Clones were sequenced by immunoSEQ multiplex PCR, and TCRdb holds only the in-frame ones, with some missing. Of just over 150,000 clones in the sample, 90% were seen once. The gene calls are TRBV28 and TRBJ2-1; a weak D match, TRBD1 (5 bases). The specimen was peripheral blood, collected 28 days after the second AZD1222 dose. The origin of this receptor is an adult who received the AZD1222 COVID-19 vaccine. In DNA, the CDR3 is TGTGCCAGCAGTTTGGGCGTCGGAGCAGGGTACAATGAGCAGTTCTTC. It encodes CASSLGVGAGYNEQFF.